This TCR beta chain is from a study of Graves' ophthalmopathy and Graves' hyperthyroidism. At the level of the study: Hyperthyroidism showing no ophthalmopathy within 18 months of follow-up was stable.

The authors amplified TCR beta CDR3 regions from RNA transcripts. Scientists carried out first-round RT-PCR using HTBI primers and then a second-round multiplex PCR. One entry per CDR3 protein, called by TCRdb with MiXCR from the multiplex PCR reads. This table holds more than 1,000,000 distinct CDR3 sequences, 35% to 45% found once. The CDR3 loop spans 14 amino acids. CDR1 and CDR2 (germline): LNHNV, YYDKDF (reference sequence). The V end was cut by 0 bases, the J end by 1 base, with 6 bases between. The TCR originated in an adult man with Graves' hyperthyroidism. The sequenced sample consisted of peripheral blood or thyroid tissue (not recorded which). The chain carries TRBV15 and TRBJ2-5; D is perhaps TRBD2 (5 bases). CDR3 protein: CATSRERGQETQYF. CDR3 coding DNA: TGTGCCACCAGCAGAGAACGGGGCCAAGAGACCCAGTACTTC.